The following is a TCR beta chain sequence with its context. One entry per CDR3 protein, called by TCRdb with MiXCR from the RT-PCR reads. Among about a million distinct CDR3 sequences, about 20% were seen once, and the ten largest hold 6%. This sample is part of a study of patients and donors after allogeneic stem cell transplantation. The sequencing sample was made of blood, either unsorted or a sorted T cell fraction (not recorded which). The clonotype originates from a human donor who was either an allogeneic HSCT recipient or a stem cell or donor lymphocyte infusion donor (not recorded which). It is not recorded whose cells these are; they may come from a transplant donor.

CDR3 coding DNA: TGTGCCAGCAGCGTAGAGGAGGGACGGAACAGATATGGCTACACCTTC. This sequence encodes CASSVEEGRNRYGYTF. The chain employs TRBV9 and TRBJ1-2; weak D call: TRBD1 (5 bases). CDR1 is SGDLS, CDR2 YYNGEE, per germline. Trimming removed 0 bases at V and 5 bases at J, with 17 bases between. The length of the CDR3 is 16 residues.